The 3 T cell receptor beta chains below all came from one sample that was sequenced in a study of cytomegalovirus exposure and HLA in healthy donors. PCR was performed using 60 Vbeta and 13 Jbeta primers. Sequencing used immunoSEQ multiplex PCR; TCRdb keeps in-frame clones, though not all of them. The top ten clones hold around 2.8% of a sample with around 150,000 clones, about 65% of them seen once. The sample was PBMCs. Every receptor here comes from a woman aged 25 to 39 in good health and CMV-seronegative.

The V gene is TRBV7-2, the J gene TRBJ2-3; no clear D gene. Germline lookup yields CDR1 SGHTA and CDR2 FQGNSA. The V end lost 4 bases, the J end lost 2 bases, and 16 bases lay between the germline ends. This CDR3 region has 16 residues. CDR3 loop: CASSYPRFGYTDTQYF. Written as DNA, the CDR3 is TGTGCCAGCAGCTACCCCAGGTTCGGTTACACAGATACGCAGTATTTT.

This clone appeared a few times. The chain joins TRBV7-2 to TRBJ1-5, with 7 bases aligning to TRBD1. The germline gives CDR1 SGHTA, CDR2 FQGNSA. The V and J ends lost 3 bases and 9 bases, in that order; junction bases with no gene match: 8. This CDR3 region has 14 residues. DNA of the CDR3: TGTGCCAGCAGCTTTGAACAGGGGTTACGGCCCCAGCATTTT. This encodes CASSFEQGLRPQHF.

The CDR3 is CASSLTASSYNEQFF. The CDR3 DNA reads as TGTGCCAGCAGTTTGACTGCGAGCTCCTACAATGAGCAGTTCTTC. V and J are TRBV27 and TRBJ2-1, with no clear D. V lost 3 bases and J lost 0, with 9 bases in between. The CDR3 extends over 15 amino acids. The germline V gene encodes CDR1 MNHEY and CDR2 SMNVEV (reference sequence).